This TCR beta chain was captured by sequencing in a study of blood T cell repertoires in COVID-19. Study summary: Sample material is recorded as cDNA or gDNA derived from T cells, B-cell-depleted T cells, or PBMCs.

As processed by the authors: By means of reference gene primer amplification, nucleated cell counts were estimated. Using immunoSEQ multiplex PCR, the repertoire was profiled, and TCRdb retains in-frame clones only, with some absent. For V, J and clone size, that table is used; D and trimming come from the DNA. The sample has around 69,000 clones; 70% to 90% are singletons. Germline CDR1 MGHRA, CDR2 YSYEKL. The V and J ends lost 1 base and 1 base respectively, with 10 bases between them. The CDR3 sequence is 15 residues long. This chain connects TRBV4-1 to TRBJ1-1; unclear D gene. Sequencing used peripheral blood. This clonotype was obtained from a man aged 50-60 years with acute or convalescent COVID-19. CDR3 amino acids: CASSQVGRRNTEAFF. The CDR3 bases are TGCGCCAGCAGCCAAGTTGGCAGAAGGAACACTGAAGCTTTCTTT.